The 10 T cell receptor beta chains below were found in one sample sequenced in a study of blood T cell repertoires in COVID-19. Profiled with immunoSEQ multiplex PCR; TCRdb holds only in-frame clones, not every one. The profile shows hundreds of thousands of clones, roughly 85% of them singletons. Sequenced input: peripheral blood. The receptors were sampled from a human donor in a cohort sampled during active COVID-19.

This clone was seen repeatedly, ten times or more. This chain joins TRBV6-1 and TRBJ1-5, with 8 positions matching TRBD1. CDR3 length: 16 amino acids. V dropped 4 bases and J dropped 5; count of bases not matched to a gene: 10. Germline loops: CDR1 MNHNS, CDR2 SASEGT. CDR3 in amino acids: CASSVIGTGLYQPQHF. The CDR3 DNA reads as TGTGCCAGCAGTGTGATAGGGACAGGACTTTATCAGCCCCAGCATTTT.

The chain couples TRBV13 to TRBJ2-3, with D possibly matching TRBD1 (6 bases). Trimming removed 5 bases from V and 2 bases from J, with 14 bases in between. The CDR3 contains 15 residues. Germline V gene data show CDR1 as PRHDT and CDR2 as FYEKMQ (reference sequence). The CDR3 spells CASSPETGHTDTQYF. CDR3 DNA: TGTGCCAGCAGCCCGGAGACAGGACACACAGATACGCAGTATTTT.

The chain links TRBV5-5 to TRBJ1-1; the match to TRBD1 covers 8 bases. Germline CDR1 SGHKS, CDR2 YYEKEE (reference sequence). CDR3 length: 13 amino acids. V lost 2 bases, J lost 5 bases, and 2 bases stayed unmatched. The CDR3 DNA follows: TGTGCCAGCAGCTTCCAGGGGGCGACTGAAGCTTTCTTT. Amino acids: CASSFQGATEAFF.

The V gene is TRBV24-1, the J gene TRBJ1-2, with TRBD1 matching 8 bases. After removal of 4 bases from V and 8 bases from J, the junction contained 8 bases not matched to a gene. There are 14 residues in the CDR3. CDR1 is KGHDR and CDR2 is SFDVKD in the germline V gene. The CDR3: CATSEHSTGEGYTF. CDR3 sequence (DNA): TGTGCCACCAGTGAACACTCGACAGGGGAAGGCTACACCTTC.

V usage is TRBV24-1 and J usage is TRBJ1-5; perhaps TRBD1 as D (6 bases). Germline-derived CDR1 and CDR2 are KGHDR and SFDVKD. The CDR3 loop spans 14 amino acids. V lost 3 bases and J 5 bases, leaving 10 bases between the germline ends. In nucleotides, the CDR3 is TGTGCCACCAGTGATCGCCAGGGGTATCAGCCCCAGCATTTT. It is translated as CATSDRQGYQPQHF.

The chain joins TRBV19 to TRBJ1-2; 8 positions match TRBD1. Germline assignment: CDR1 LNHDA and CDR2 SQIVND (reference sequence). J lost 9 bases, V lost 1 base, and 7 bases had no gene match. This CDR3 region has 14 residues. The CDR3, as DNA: TGTGCCAGTAGTATAGGCCCCGGACAGGGAAGCTACACCTTC. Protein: CASSIGPGQGSYTF.

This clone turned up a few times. The CDR3 here is CASSLDPQGNGYTF. CDR3 nucleotides: TGTGCCAGCAGCTTAGACCCACAGGGTAATGGCTACACCTTC. V usage is TRBV7-2 and J usage is TRBJ1-2, with a possible D match to TRBD1 (6 bases). Germline CDR1 reads SGHTA; CDR2 reads FQGNSA. The CDR3 is made up of 14 amino acids. Trimming took off 1 base at V and 6 bases at J, with 12 bases between the two ends. Supplemented by reference TRBV7-2 and TRBJ1-2, the full variable domain reads GAGVSQSPSNKVTEKGKDVELRCDPISGHTALYWYRQSLGQGLEFLIYFQGNSAPDKSGLPSDRFSAERTGGSVSTLTIQRTQQEDSAVYLCASSLDPQGNGYTFGSGTRLTVV.

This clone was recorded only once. DNA for the CDR3: TGTGCCAGCAGCTTGGGGCAGAACAATGAGCAGTTCTTC. This sequence encodes CASSLGQNNEQFF. The chain is built from TRBV11-1 and TRBJ2-1, with a weak D call TRBD1 (5 bases). V was cut by 3 bases and J by 5 bases, with 8 bases left in between. CDR1 and CDR2 (germline): SGHAT, FQDESV (reference sequence). The CDR3 extends over 13 amino acids.

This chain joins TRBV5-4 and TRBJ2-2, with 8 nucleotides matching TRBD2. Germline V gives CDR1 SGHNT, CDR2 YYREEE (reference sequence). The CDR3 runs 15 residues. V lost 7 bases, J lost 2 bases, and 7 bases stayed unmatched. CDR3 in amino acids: CASHMRGANTGELFF. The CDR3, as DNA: TGTGCCAGCCATATGCGGGGGGCCAACACCGGGGAGCTGTTTTTT.

The CDR3: CASRDPAGDGYTF. CDR3 bases: TGTGCCAGCAGAGATCCCGCAGGGGATGGCTACACCTTC. This chain links TRBV6-5 with TRBJ1-2, with D possibly matching TRBD1 (6 bases). The CDR3 loop spans 13 amino acids. CDR1 is MNHEY and CDR2 is SVGAGI in the germline V gene. V shed 6 bases and J shed 6 bases, with 14 bases lying between them.